The entry below describes one T cell receptor beta chain. Its target is not known. TCRdb's copy holds only in-frame clones and misses some; the assay was immunoSEQ multiplex PCR. This table holds some 2,400,000 clones, approximately 94% found once. The CDR3 is made up of 12 amino acids. Trimming removed 5 bases from V and 7 bases from J, with 9 bases in between. CDR1 and CDR2 from the germline V gene are KGHSH and LQKENI. This entry is derived from a study of shared clonotypes between healthy human individuals. Background on the study: Plates per donor: three CD4 naive, three CD4 memory, two CD8 naive, one CD8 memory.

The study, taken as a whole, reports: Depth of sequencing was expected to influence donor clonotype sharing.

This sequence joins TRBV18 and TRBJ2-1; D is perhaps TRBD1 (6 bases). The sequence was obtained from a man younger than 35 in good health. The sequenced sample consisted of naive CD4+ T cells sorted from blood. Subset here: CD45RA+ positively selected. CDR3 sequence: CASSSQGNEQFF. The CDR3, as DNA: TGTGCCAGCTCATCACAGGGTAATGAGCAGTTCTTC.